This TCR beta chain was captured in a study of CD8+ T cells in alopecia areata. Overall study: Treated patients were given oral tofacitinib, which was dosed at 5 to 10 mg twice daily.

General study results and limits: Besides other cells, scalp samples also yield sequences of resident alphabeta T cells from normal skin. Clonality in lesional scalp, especially alopecia totalis/universalis, exceeded that of normal scalp.

The CDR3 covers 13 residues. Germline loops: CDR1 SQVTM, CDR2 ANQGSEA. Trimming shortened V by 2 bases and J by 3 bases, and 8 bases separated the two germline ends. RNA extraction was followed by reverse transcription into cDNA, which acted as the sequencing template. Profiled with immunoSEQ multiplex PCR; TCRdb holds only in-frame clones, not every one. The table lists some 99,000 clones, under 45% of them singletons. This clone has just a few counts. Antigen unknown. Lesional scalp punch biopsies and peripheral blood came from alopecia areata patients. The rearrangement joins TRBV29-1 to TRBJ2-1, with D unresolved. The receptor's source is a human donor with alopecia areata. Material for sequencing was CD4+ T cells sorted from blood. The CDR3 nucleotides are TGCAGCGTTGAATGGACCCTCTACAATGAGCAGTTCTTC. It codes for CSVEWTLYNEQFF.